The clone carrying this T cell receptor beta chain was recorded once. This sample's treatment: randomized to nivolumab then ipilimumab (arm A) or the reverse (arm B). PBMC sorting kept live CD3+CD8+ cells without CD19 or CD56. The record originates from a study of sequential checkpoint blockade in melanoma. Across the whole study: First-line arms were nivolumab then ipilimumab, or the reverse, randomized 1:1.

Some clones are missing from TCRdb's copy, which holds only in-frame ones; the method was immunoSEQ multiplex PCR. The data contain fewer than 20,000 clones, about three fifths of them singletons. The receptor's source is a human donor with melanoma. Sequenced material: CD8+ T cells sorted from blood (inferred from file names), taken from a patient given nivolumab and ipilimumab in sequence.

The CDR3 spells CASSLTVSGPQHF. CDR3 in DNA: TGTGCCAGCAGTCTTACAGTATCTGGGCCCCAGCATTTT. This sequence joins TRBV28 and TRBJ1-5, with D unresolved. This CDR3 has 13 amino acids. Germline V CDR1 and CDR2: MDHEN, SYDVKM. The ends were cut back, 5 bases at V and 9 bases at J, with 14 bases in the middle.